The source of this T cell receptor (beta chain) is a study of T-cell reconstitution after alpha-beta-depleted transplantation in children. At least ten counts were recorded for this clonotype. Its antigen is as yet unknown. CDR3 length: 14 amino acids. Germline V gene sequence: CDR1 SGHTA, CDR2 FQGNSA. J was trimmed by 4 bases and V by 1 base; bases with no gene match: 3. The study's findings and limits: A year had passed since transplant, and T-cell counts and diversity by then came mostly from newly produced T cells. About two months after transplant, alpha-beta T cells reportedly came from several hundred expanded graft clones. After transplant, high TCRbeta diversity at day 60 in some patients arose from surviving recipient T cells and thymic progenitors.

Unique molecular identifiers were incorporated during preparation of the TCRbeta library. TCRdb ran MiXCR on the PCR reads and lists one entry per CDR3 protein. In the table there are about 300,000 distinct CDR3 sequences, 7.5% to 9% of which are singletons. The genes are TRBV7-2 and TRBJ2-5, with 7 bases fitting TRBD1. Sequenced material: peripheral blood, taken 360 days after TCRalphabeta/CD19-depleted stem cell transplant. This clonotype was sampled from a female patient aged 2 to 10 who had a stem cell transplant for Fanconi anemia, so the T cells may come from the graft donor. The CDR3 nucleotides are TGTGCCAGCAGCTTAGAAAACAGGGGAGAGACCCAGTACTTC. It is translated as CASSLENRGETQYF.